The 15 T cell receptor beta chains below were found in one sample sequenced in a study of monozygotic twins with inflammatory bowel disease (dated by TCRdb to between 2018 and 2020). The library was generated by 5' RACE. This sample was sequenced with an Illumina HiSeq 2500. TCRdb reprocessed the reads and lists each CDR3 protein sequence as a single entry, with no DNA. This specimen's table enumerates some 90,000 distinct CDR3 sequences. The ten largest clones capture around 7% of the sample. The material sequenced was blood. These receptors came from a human donor with ulcerative colitis or Crohn's disease, or a healthy co-twin of an affected twin (not recorded which).

The chain has TRBV5-6 and TRBJ2-4; TCRdb selects TRBD2, and the lack of DNA leaves this call unchecked. In germline, CDR1 is SGHDT, CDR2 YYEEEE. The CDR3 has 14 residues. CDR3 protein: CASSSSSGGNIQYF. The full variable domain, rest sourced from reference TRBV5-6 and TRBJ2-4, is DAGVTQSPTHLIKTRGQQVTLRCSPKSGHDTVSWYQQALGQGPQFIFQYYEEEERQRGNFPDRFSGHQFPNYSSELNVNALLLGDSALYLCASSSSSGGNIQYFGAGTRLSVL.

The J gene is TRBJ1-1, the V gene TRBV19; checking the TCRdb D call of TRBD1 is not possible without DNA. Germline-derived CDR1 and CDR2 are LNHDA and SQIVND (reference sequence). This CDR3 is 14 amino acids long. CDR3 in amino acids: CASSPYGGNTEAFF.

The CDR3 region is CSAGGTSGNTIYF. This chain uses TRBV20-1 with TRBJ1-3. This CDR3 is built from 13 residues. Germline V gives CDR1 DFQATT, CDR2 SNEGSKA (reference sequence).

This rearrangement joins TRBV9 to TRBJ1-1; TCRdb indicates TRBD1, and absent DNA this call remains unverified. The CDR3 is 13 residues long. Germline V gene data show CDR1 as SGDLS and CDR2 as YYNGEE. This chain's CDR3 is CASSGHEGTEAFF. Based on the CDR3 plus reference TRBV9 and TRBJ1-1, the full variable domain is DSGVTQTPKHLITATGQRVTLRCSPRSGDLSVYWYQQSLDQGLQFLIQYYNGEERAKGNILERFSAQQFPDLHSELNLSSLELGDSALYFCASSGHEGTEAFFGQGTRLTVV.

The rearrangement uses TRBV6-6 and TRBJ1-3; the TCRdb D gene call, TRBD1, has no DNA to confirm it. Germline V gene sequence: CDR1 MNHNY, CDR2 SVGAGI (reference sequence). CDR3 length: 14 amino acids. CDR3 region: CASSYSDRGNTIYF.

The gene calls are TRBV27 and TRBJ1-1; checking the TCRdb D call of TRBD1 is not possible without DNA. CDR3 length: 14 residues. Germline loops: CDR1 MNHEY, CDR2 SMNVEV (reference sequence). This CDR3 reads CASYTGGGNTEAFF.

The chain combines TRBV6-1 with TRBJ1-1; TCRdb's D gene call, TRBD1, goes unchecked for lack of DNA. The CDR3 is made up of 16 amino acids. In germline, CDR1 is MNHNS, CDR2 SASEGT. The CDR3 region is CASIPSGTGGNTEAFF.

The chain links TRBV4-2 to TRBJ1-1. This CDR3 region has 13 residues. Germline V gene lookup returns CDR1 LGHNA and CDR2 YNFKEQ. The CDR3 is CASSPEGRTEAFF.

The chain joins TRBV5-1 to TRBJ1-2; TCRdb's D call, TRBD1, is unchecked because there is no DNA. CDR1 and CDR2 (germline): SGHRS, YFSETQ. This CDR3 spans 14 amino acids. Here the CDR3 reads CASSLRIPNYGYTF.

CDR3 residues: CASSLPQGENTEAFF. This chain links TRBV7-2 with TRBJ1-1; TCRdb proposes TRBD1, but this gene call is untestable without DNA. Looked up from germline, CDR1 is SGHTA and CDR2 is FQGNSA. The CDR3 covers 15 residues.

The chain couples TRBV12-3 or TRBV12-4 to TRBJ1-3; TCRdb indicates TRBD1, and absent DNA this call remains unverified. The CDR3 length is 16 residues. CDR3 loop: CASSTSTGPSGNTIYF.

This chain links TRBV6-1 with TRBJ2-1; checking the TCRdb D call of TRBD1 is not possible without DNA. The CDR3 loop spans 15 amino acids. Germline V gene sequence: CDR1 MNHNS, CDR2 SASEGT. CDR3 in amino acids: CASKPGTRTYNEQFF.

This chain uses TRBV12-3 or TRBV12-4 with TRBJ2-1; the TCRdb call, TRBD2, lacks DNA for checking. The CDR3 loop spans 11 amino acids. CDR3 in amino acids: CASSQAGGQFF.

The rearrangement links TRBV18 to TRBJ1-1; lacking DNA, the TRBD1 call made by TCRdb goes unchecked. CDR1 is KGHSH, CDR2 LQKENI, per germline. This CDR3 comprises 15 residues. This CDR3 is CASSLSRRTGGEAFF.

The chain joins TRBV25-1 to TRBJ2-1; TCRdb names TRBD1, which stays unverified in the absence of DNA. The CDR3 consists of 16 residues. Germline CDR1 is MGHDK and CDR2 is SYGVNS. The CDR3 loop reads CASSESSRGLVNEQFF. The full variable domain, in which reference TRBV25-1 and TRBJ2-1 provide the parts outside the CDR3, is EADIYQTPRYLVIGTGKKITLECSQTMGHDKMYWYQQDPGMELHLIHYSYGVNSTEKGDLSSESTVSRIRTEHFPLTLESARPSHTSQYLCASSESSRGLVNEQFFGPGTRLTVL.